This T cell receptor (beta chain) was sequenced in a study of shared clonotypes between healthy human individuals. Germline V CDR1 and CDR2: SGHDT, YYEEEE. Trimming left V 4 bases short and J 3 bases short, with 13 bases between. This CDR3 is 14 amino acids long. The study's findings and limits: Naive subsets generally exceeded memory subsets in estimated richness.

Sequencing used immunoSEQ multiplex PCR; TCRdb keeps in-frame clones, though not all of them. The sample includes 1.4 million to 1.5 million clones, over 95% of them seen just once. On this clone itself: What it binds is unknown.

The chain combines TRBV5-6 with TRBJ2-5; TRBD2 might be the D (6 bases). Input material: naive CD4+ T cells sorted from blood. Subset meaning: CD45RA+ positively selected. The clonotype comes from a man in his thirties or forties in good health. CDR3 loop: CASSKGLLKETQYF. CDR3 DNA sequence: TGTGCCAGCAGCAAGGGACTGCTAAAAGAGACCCAGTACTTC.